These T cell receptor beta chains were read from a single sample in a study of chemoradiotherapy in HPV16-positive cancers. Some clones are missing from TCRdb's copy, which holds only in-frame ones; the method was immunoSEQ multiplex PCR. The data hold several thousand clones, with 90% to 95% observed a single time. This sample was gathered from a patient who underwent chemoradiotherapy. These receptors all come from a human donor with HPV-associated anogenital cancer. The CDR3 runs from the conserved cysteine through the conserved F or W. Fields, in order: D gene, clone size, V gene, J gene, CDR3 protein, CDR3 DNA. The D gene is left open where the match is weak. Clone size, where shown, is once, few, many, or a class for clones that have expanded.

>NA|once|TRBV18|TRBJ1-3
CASSPLSVGSSGNTIYF
TGTGCCAGCTCACCACTATCGGTCGGTTCCTCTGGAAACACCATATATTTT
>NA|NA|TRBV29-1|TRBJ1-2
CSVGLRSGWGGYTF
TGCAGCGTTGGTTTGAGGTCAGGGTGGGGTGGCTACACCTTC
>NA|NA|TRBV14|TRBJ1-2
CASSPGGFYGYTF
TGTGCCAGCAGCCCCGGGGGCTTCTATGGCTACACCTTC
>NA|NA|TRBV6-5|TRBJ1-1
CASSYTPTEAFF
TGTGCCAGCAGTTACACCCCTACTGAAGCTTTCTTT
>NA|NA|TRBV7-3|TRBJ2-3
CASSLNQGPSTDTQYF
TGTGCCAGCAGCTTAAACCAGGGGCCAAGCACAGATACGCAGTATTTT
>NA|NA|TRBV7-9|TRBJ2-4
CASSRTTLAKNIQYF
TGTGCCAGCAGTAGGACGACCTTGGCCAAAAACATTCAGTACTTC
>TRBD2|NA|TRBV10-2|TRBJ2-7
CASSEPSSGTYEQYF
TGCGCCAGCAGTGAGCCAAGTAGCGGGACCTACGAGCAGTACTTC
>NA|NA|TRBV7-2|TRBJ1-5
CASSLKFIGQPQHF
TGTGCCAGCAGCTTAAAATTTATAGGGCAGCCCCAGCATTTT
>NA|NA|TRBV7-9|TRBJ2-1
CASSLSGGGLFYEQFF
TGTGCCAGCAGCTTAAGCGGAGGGGGGCTGTTTTATGAGCAGTTCTTC
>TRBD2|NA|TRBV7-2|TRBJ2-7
CASSPNGLAGDEQYF
TGTGCCAGCAGCCCAAACGGACTAGCGGGGGACGAGCAGTACTTC
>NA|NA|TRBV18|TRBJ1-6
CASSTDGASYNSPLHF
TGTGCCAGCTCAACTGACGGAGCCAGTTATAATTCACCCCTCCACTTT
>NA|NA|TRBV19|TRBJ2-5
CASSPKPRDSQETQYF
TGTGCCAGTAGTCCCAAGCCCCGTGACAGTCAAGAGACCCAGTACTTC
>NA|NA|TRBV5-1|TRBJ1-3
CASSLESGLNTIYF
TGCGCCAGCAGCTTGGAATCGGGGCTAAACACCATATATTTT
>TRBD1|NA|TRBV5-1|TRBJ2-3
CASRPGQGVGTDTQYF
TGCGCCAGCAGACCCGGACAGGGAGTCGGCACAGATACGCAGTATTTT
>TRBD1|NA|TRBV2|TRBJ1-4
CASTAYTGEEKLFF
TGTGCCAGTACAGCCTATACAGGGGAGGAAAAACTGTTTTTT
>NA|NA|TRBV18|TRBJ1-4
CASSPESWSRDTEKLFF
TGTGCCAGCTCACCAGAGAGTTGGAGCCGGGACACCGAAAAACTGTTTTTT
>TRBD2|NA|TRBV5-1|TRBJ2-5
CASSPQAPRAAGEQETQYF
TGCGCCAGCAGCCCCCAGGCCCCTAGGGCGGCGGGGGAACAAGAGACCCAGTACTTC
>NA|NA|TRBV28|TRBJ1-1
CASSPSGRTEAFF
TGTGCCAGCAGTCCCTCAGGAAGGACTGAAGCTTTCTTT
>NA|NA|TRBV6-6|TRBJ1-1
CASSSTGWNTEAFF
TGTGCCAGCAGCTCAACAGGTTGGAACACTGAAGCTTTCTTT
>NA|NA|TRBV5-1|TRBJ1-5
CASSLAGVGQPQHF
TGCGCCAGCAGCTTGGCAGGGGTTGGACAGCCCCAGCATTTT
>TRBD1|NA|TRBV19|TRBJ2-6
CASSMENRGFSGANVLTF
TGTGCCAGTAGTATGGAGAACAGGGGTTTTTCTGGGGCCAACGTCCTGACTTTC
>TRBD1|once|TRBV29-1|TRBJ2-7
CSVPGQGLYEQYF
TGCAGCGTACCGGGACAGGGTCTCTACGAGCAGTACTTC
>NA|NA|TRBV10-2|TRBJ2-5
CASSESEGAVETQYF
TGCGCCAGCAGTGAGTCGGAGGGGGCCGTAGAGACCCAGTACTTC
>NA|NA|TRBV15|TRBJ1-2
CATSRDRTTRDSSYGYTF
TGTGCCACCAGCAGAGACAGGACAACCCGGGACTCCTCTTATGGCTACACCTTC
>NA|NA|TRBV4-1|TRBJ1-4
CASSQDPGTNEKLFF
TGCGCCAGCAGCCAAGACCCAGGTACTAATGAAAAACTGTTTTTT